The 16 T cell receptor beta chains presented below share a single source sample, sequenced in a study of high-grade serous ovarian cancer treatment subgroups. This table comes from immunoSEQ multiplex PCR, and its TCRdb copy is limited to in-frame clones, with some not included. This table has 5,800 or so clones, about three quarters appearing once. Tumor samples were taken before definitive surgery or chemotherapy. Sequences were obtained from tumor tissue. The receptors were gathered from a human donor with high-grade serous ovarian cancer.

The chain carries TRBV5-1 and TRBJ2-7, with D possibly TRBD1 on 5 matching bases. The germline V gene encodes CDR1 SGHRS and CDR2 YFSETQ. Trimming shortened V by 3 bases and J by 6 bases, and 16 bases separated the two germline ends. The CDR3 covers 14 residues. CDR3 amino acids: CASSSFQKGAEQYF. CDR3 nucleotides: TGCGCCAGCAGCTCGTTCCAAAAAGGGGCCGAGCAGTACTTC.

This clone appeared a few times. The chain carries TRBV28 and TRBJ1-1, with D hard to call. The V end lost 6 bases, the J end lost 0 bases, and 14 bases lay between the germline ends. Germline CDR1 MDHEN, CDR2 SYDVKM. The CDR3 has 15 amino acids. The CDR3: CASRPIRVLNTEAFF. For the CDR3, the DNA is TGTGCCAGCAGACCTATAAGGGTTCTGAACACTGAAGCTTTCTTT.

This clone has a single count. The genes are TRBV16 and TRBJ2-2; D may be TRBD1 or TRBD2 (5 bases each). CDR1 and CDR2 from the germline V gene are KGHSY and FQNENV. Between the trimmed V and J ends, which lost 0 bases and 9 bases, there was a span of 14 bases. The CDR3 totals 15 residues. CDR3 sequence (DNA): TGTGCCAGCAGCCAATCCCGGGGCGCGGGCCGGGAGCTGTTTTTT. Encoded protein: CASSQSRGAGRELFF.

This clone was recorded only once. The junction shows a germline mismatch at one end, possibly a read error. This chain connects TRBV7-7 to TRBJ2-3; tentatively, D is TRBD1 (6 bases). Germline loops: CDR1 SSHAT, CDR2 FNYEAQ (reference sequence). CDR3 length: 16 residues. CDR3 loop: CASSLGAQGRTDTQYF. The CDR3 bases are TGTGCTAGCAGCTTAGGGGCACAGGGAAGAACAGATACGCAGTATTTT.

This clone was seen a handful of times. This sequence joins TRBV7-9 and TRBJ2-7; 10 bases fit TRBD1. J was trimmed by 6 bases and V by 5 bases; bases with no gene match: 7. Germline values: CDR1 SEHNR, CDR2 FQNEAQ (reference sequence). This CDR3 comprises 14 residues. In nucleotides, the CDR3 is TGTGCCAGCAGCGTAGGACAGGGGGTAACCGAGCAGTACTTC. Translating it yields CASSVGQGVTEQYF.

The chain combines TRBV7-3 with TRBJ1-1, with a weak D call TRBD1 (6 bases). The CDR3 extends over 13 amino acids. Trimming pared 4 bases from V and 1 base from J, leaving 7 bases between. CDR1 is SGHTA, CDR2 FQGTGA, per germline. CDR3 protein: CASSSTGNTEAFF. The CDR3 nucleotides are TGTGCCAGCAGCTCGACAGGGAACACTGAAGCTTTCTTT.

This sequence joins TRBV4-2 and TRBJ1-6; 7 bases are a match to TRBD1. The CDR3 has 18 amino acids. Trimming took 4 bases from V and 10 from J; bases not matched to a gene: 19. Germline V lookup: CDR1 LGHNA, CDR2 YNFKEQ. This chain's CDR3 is CASSRPPGQAHTRSPLHF. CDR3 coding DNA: TGTGCCAGCAGCCGACCCCCAGGACAGGCCCACACAAGGTCACCCCTCCACTTT.

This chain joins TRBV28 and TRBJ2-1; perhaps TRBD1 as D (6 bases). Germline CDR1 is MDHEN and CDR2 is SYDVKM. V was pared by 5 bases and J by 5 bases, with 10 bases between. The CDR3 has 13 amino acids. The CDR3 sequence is CASSRTEDNEQFF. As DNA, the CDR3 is TGTGCCAGCAGTAGGACAGAGGACAATGAGCAGTTCTTC.

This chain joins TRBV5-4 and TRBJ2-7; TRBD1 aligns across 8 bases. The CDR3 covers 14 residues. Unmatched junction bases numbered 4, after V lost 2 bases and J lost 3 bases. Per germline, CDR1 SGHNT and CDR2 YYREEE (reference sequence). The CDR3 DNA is TGTGCCAGCAGCTTCGGGACAGGATACTACGAGCAGTACTTC. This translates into CASSFGTGYYEQYF.

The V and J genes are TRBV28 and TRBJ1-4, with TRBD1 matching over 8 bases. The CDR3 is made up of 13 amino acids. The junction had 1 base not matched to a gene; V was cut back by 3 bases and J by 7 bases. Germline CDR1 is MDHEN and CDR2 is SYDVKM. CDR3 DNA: TGTGCCAGCAGTTTGGACAGGGTTGAAAAACTGTTTTTT. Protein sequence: CASSLDRVEKLFF.

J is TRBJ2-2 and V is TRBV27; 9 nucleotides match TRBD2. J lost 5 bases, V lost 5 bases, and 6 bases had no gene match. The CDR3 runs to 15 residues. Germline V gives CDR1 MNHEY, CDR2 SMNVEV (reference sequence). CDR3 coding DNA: TGTGCCAGCAGTCGACTAGCGGCGAGGACCGGGGAGCTGTTTTTT. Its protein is CASSRLAARTGELFF.

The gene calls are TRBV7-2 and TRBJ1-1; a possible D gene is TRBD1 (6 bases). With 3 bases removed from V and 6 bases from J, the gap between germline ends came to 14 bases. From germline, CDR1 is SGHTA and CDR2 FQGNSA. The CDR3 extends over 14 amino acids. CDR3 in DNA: TGTGCCAGCAGCTTGAGTGGGGGGCAGCCTGAAGCTTTCTTT. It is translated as CASSLSGGQPEAFF.

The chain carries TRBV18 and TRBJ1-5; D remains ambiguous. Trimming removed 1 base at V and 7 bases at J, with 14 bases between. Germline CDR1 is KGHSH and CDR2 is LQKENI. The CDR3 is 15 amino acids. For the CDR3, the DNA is TGTGCCAGCTCACCACTATCTAGAGGTTGGCAGCCCCAGCATTTT. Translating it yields CASSPLSRGWQPQHF. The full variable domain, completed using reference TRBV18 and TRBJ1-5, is NAGVMQNPRHLVRRRGQEARLRCSPMKGHSHVYWYRQLPEEGLKFMVYLQKENIIDESGMPKERFSAEFPKEGPSILRIQQVVRGDSAAYFCASSPLSRGWQPQHFGDGTRLSIL.

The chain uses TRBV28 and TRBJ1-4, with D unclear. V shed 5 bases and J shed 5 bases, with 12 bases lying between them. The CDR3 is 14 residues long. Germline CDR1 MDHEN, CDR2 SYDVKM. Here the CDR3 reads CASSQSGSNEKLFF. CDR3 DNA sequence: TGTGCCAGCAGTCAATCCGGCTCAAATGAAAAACTGTTTTTT.

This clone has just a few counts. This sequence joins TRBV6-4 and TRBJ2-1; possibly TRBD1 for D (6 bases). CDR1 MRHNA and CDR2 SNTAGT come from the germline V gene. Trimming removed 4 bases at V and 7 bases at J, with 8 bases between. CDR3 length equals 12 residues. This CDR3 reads CASSAQGNEQFF. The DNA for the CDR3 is TGTGCCAGCAGTGCACAGGGAAATGAGCAGTTCTTC.

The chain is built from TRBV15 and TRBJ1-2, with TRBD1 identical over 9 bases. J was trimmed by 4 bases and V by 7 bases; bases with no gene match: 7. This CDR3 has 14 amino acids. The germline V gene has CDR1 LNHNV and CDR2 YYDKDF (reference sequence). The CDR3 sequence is CATNKGQGLYGYTF. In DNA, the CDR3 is TGTGCCACCAACAAGGGACAGGGCCTCTATGGCTACACCTTC.